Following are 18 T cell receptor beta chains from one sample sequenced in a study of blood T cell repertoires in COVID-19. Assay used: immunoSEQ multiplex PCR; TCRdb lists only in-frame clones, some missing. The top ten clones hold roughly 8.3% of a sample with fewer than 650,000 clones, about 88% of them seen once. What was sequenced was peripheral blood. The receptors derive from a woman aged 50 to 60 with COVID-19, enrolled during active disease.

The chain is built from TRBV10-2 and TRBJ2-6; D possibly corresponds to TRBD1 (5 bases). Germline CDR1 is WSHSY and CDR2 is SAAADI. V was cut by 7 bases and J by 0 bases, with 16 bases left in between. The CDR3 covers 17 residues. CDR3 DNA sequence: TGCGCCAGCAAAGAGGCTCAGGGCGCCTCTGGGGCCAACGTCCTGACTTTC. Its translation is CASKEAQGASGANVLTF.

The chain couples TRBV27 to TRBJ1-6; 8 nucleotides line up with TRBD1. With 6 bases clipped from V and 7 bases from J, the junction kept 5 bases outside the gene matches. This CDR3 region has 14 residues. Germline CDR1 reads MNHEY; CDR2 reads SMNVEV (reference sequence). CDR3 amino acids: CASRLQGGNSPLHF. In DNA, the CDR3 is TGTGCCAGCAGGCTACAGGGGGGAAATTCACCCCTCCACTTT.

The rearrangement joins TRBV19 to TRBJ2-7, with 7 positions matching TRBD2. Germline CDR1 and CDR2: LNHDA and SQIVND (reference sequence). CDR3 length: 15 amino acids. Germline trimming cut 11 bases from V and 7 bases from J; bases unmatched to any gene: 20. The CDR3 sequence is CAPDPKGTAGGEQYF. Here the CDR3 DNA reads TGTGCCCCCGACCCGAAGGGAACCGCCGGGGGGGAGCAGTACTTC.

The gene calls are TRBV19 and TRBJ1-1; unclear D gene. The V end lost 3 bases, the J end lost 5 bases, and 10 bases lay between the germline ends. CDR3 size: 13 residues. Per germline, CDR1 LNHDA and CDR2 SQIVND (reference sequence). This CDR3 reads CASSIGMGTEAFF. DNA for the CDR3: TGTGCCAGTAGTATCGGGATGGGGACTGAAGCTTTCTTT. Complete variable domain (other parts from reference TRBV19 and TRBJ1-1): DGGITQSPKYLFRKEGQNVTLSCEQNLNHDAMYWYRQDPGQGLRLIYYSQIVNDFQKGDIAEGYSVSREKKESFPLTVTSAQKNPTAFYLCASSIGMGTEAFFGQGTRLTVV.

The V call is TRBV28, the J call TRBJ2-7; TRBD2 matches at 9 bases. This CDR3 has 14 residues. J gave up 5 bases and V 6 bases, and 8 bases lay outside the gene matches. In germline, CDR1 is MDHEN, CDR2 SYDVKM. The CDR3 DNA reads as TGTGCCAGCAGACCGGGACTAGCTTTCCACGAGCAGTACTTC. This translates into CASRPGLAFHEQYF.

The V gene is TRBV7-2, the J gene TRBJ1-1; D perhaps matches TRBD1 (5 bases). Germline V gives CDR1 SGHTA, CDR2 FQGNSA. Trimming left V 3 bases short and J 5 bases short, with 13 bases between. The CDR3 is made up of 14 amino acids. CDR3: CASSFRGVRTEAFF. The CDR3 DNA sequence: TGTGCCAGCAGCTTTCGGGGGGTAAGAACTGAAGCTTTCTTT.

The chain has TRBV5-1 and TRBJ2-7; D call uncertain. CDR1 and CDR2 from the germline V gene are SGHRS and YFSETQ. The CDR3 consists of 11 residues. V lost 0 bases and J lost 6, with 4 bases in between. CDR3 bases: TGCGCCAGCAGCTTGGAGAGCGAGCAGTACTTC. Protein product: CASSLESEQYF. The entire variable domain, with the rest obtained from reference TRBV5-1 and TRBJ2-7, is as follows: KAGVTQTPRYLIKTRGQQVTLSCSPISGHRSVSWYQQTPGQGLQFLFEYFSETQRNKGNFPGRFSGRQFSNSRSEMNVSTLELGDSALYLCASSLESEQYFGPGTRLTVT.

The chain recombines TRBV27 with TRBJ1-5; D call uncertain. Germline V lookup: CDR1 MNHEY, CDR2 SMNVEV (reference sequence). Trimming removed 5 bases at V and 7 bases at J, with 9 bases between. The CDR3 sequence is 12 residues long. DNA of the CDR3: TGTGCCAGCAGTCCCAGAGGCCAGCCCCAGCATTTT. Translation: CASSPRGQPQHF.

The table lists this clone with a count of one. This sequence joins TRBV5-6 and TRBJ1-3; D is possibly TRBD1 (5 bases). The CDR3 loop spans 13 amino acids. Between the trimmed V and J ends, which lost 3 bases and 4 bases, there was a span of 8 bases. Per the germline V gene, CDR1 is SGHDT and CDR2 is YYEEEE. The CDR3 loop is CASSSGLGNTIYF. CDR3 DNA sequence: TGTGCCAGCAGCTCAGGGTTGGGAAACACCATATATTTT. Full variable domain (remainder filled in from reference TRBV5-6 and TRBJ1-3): DAGVTQSPTHLIKTRGQQVTLRCSPKSGHDTVSWYQQALGQGPQFIFQYYEEEERQRGNFPDRFSGHQFPNYSSELNVNALLLGDSALYLCASSSGLGNTIYFGEGSWLTVV.

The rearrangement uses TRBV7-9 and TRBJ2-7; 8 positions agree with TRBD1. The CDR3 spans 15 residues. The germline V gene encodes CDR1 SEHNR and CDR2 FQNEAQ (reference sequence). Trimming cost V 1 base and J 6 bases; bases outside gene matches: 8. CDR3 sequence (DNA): TGTGCCAGCAGCTTAGTGGTGGACAGGGAAGGCGAGCAGTACTTC. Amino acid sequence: CASSLVVDREGEQYF.

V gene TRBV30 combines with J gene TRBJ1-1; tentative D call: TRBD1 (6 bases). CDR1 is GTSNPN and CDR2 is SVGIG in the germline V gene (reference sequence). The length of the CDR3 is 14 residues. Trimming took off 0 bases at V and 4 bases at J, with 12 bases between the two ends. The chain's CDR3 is CAWSVRGGSTEAFF. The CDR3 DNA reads TGTGCCTGGAGTGTTAGGGGGGGGAGCACTGAAGCTTTCTTT. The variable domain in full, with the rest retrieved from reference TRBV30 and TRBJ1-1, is SQTIHQWPATLVQPVGSPLSLECTVEGTSNPNLYWYRQAAGRGLQLLFYSVGIGQISSEVPQNLSASRPQDRQFILSSKKLLLSDSGFYLCAWSVRGGSTEAFFGQGTRLTVV.

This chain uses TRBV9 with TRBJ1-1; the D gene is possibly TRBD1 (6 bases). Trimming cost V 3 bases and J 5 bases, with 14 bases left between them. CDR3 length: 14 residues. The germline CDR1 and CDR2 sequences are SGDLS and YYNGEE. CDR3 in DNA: TGTGCCAGCAGCGATCAGTGGGGGACAACTGAAGCTTTCTTT. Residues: CASSDQWGTTEAFF.

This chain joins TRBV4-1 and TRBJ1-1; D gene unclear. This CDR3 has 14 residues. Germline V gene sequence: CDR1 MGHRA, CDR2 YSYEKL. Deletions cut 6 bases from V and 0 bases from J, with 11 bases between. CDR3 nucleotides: TGCGCCAGCAGTCGACGGGTTATGAACACTGAAGCTTTCTTT. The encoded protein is CASSRRVMNTEAFF.

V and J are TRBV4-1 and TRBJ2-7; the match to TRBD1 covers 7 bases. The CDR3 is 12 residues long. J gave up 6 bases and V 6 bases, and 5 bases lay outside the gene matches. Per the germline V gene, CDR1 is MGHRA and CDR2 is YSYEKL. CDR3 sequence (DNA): TGCGCCAGCAGTCCAACAGGGGTCGAGCAGTACTTC. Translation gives CASSPTGVEQYF.

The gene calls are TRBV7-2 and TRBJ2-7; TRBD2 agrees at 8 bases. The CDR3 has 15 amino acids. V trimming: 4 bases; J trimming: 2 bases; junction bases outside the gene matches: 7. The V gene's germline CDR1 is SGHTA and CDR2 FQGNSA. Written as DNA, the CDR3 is TGTGCCAGCAGCTGGAGCAGCGGGGGAACCTACGAGCAGTACTTC. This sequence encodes CASSWSSGGTYEQYF.

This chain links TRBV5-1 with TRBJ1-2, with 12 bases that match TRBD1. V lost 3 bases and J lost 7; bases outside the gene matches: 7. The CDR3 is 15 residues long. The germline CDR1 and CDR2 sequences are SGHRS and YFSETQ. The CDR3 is CASSSPGQGASGYTF. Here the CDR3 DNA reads TGCGCCAGCAGCTCCCCGGGACAGGGGGCCTCTGGCTACACCTTC.

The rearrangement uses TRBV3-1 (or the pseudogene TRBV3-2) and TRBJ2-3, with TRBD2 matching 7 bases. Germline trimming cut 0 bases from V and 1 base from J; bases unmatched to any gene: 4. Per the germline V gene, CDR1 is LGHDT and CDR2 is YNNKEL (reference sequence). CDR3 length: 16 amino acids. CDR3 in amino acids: CASSQDRSGGTDTQYF. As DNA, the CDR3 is TGTGCCAGCAGCCAAGACAGAAGCGGGGGCACAGATACGCAGTATTTT.

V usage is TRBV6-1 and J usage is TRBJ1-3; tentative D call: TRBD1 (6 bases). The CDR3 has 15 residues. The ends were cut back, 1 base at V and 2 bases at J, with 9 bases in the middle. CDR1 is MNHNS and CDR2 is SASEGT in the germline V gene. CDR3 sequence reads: CASSEGRTAGNTIYF. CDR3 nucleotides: TGTGCCAGCAGTGAAGGCCGGACAGCTGGAAACACCATATATTTT.